What follows describes a single TCR beta chain. This sample was taken from a study of OX40 agonist ivuxolimab in advanced cancers. Germline-derived CDR1 and CDR2 are SQVTM and ANQGSEA. The CDR3 contains 14 residues. V was clipped by 4 bases and J by 4 bases, with 11 bases between them. The table came from immunoSEQ multiplex PCR; TCRdb's copy has only in-frame clones and leaves some out. The table includes approximately 67,000 clones, less than 90% detected once. This sample comprised CD4+ or CD8+ T cells sorted from blood, obtained in a trial of the OX40 agonist ivuxolimab. The V and J genes are TRBV29-1 and TRBJ2-6, with D uncertain. The clonotype was recovered from an adult with an advanced solid tumor such as melanoma, head and neck, liver or kidney cancer. The CDR3 bases are TGCAGCGTTGCGACGGCCTCCGGGGCCAACGTCCTGACTTTC. This encodes CSVATASGANVLTF. The whole variable domain, filled in from reference TRBV29-1 and TRBJ2-6, reads SAVISQKPSRDICQRGTSLTIQCQVDSQVTMMFWYRQQPGQSLTLIATANQGSEATYESGFVIDKFPISRPNLTFSTLTVSNMSPEDSSIYLCSVATASGANVLTFGAGSRLTVL.